This T cell receptor beta chain was captured by sequencing in a study of control samples from healthy donors and cancer patients. Looked up from germline, CDR1 is MNHEY and CDR2 is SVGAGI. After removal of 6 bases from V and 6 bases from J, the junction contained 7 bases not matched to a gene. The CDR3 is 14 residues long. TCRdb keeps only in-frame clones here, not all; method: immunoSEQ multiplex PCR. The sample consists of over 200,000 clones, over 75% of them appearing once. Sample: PBMCs. This receptor was taken from a woman aged 55-70 years with lung cancer. The V call is TRBV6-5, the J call TRBJ2-1; 8 bases agree with TRBD2. The CDR3 nucleotides are TGTGCCAGCAGGGCGGTAGCGGGGAGCAATGAGCAGTTCTTC. Translated: CASRAVAGSNEQFF.